This entry is about one TCR beta chain. These data belong to a study of blood T cell repertoires in COVID-19. In the authors' methods: Reference gene primer amplification yielded estimated nucleated cell counts. Sequenced by immunoSEQ multiplex PCR; TCRdb stores in-frame clones only, minus some. D and trimming come from the DNA, and the V and J calls and clone size come from that table. Of tens of thousands of clones in the sample, about 82% were seen once. CDR3 length equals 12 residues. Trimming took 2 bases from V and 4 from J, leaving 5 bases between them. Germline-derived CDR1 and CDR2 are PRHDT and FYEKMQ (reference sequence).

The rearrangement links TRBV13 to TRBJ2-5; no firm D call. Material for sequencing was peripheral blood. The clonotype comes from a human donor in a cohort sampled during active COVID-19. In DNA form, the CDR3 reads TGTGCCAGCAGCTTAATCGGAGAGACCCAGTACTTC. It yields the protein CASSLIGETQYF.